This passage covers 11 T cell receptor beta chains from one sample sequenced in a study of tissue T cells after allogeneic stem cell transplantation. Produced via immunoSEQ multiplex PCR; TCRdb's table is partial and in-frame only. The sample has 1,500 or so clones; roughly three fifths are singletons. Sample time point: mouse harvest day 14 after allogeneic transplant. Mouse grafts combined 10^7 T-cell-depleted bone marrow cells with 10^6 splenic CD5+ T cells. The specimen was liver tissue. These receptors came from a female BALB/c mouse given C57BL/6 T cells with graft-versus-host disease after an allogeneic hematopoietic cell transplant.

Notes on this clone: Any gene name here is a mouse gene name. The read terminates 1 residue before the CDR3 end, so the remaining end is supplied by the germline J gene. V and J are TRBV5 and TRBJ1-5; perhaps TRBD1 as D (5 bases). The CDR3 runs 14 residues. CDR1 and CDR2 from the germline V gene are LGHNA and YNLKQL (reference sequence). The V gene lost 1 base and the J gene lost 7 bases, with 11 bases spanning the gap. This chain's CDR3 is CASSQGGGGQAPLF. The sequenced CDR3 bases are TGTGCCAGCAGCCAAGGCGGGGGGGGGCAGGCTCCGCTT.

This clone occurred a few times. Genes and germline come from the mouse. The observed sequence ends 1 residue before the CDR3 terminus, with the missing tail filled in from the germline J gene. J is TRBJ1-4 and V is TRBV13-3; the D is unclear. V was cut by 2 bases and J by 5 bases, with 10 bases left in between. Germline V gives CDR1 NNHDY, CDR2 SYVADS. The CDR3 is 14 amino acids. CDR3 sequence reads: CASSERHTNERLFF. The CDR3 bases that were read are TGTGCCAGCAGTGAGCGACATACGAACGAAAGATTATTT.

As for this clone: The gene names given are mouse names. Read data end 1 residue before the CDR3 end; the end is taken from the germline J gene. The V and J genes are TRBV13-2 and TRBJ2-5; perhaps TRBD1 as D (6 bases). CDR1 NNHNN and CDR2 SYGAGS come from the germline V gene (reference sequence). V was clipped by 2 bases and J by 0 bases, with 7 bases between them. CDR3 size: 14 residues. CDR3 region: CASGDRGNQDTQYF. Partial CDR3 DNA: TGTGCCAGCGGTGACAGGGGTAACCAAGACACCCAGTAC.

A remark on this clone: Gene names are mouse gene names. The read is 1 residue too short to cover the CDR3 end, so that end is filled in from the germline J gene. The V gene is TRBV23, the J gene TRBJ1-2. The CDR3 contains 14 residues. Germline V gives CDR1 KGHTA, CDR2 FQNQQP. The DNA read from the CDR3 is TGCTCCAGCAGTCAATCGCCGGGAAACTCCGACTACACC. This encodes CSSSQSPGNSDYT. The whole CDR3 is CSSSQSPGNSDYTF.

Comment on this clone: Each gene name is a mouse one. The observed sequence ends 1 residue before the CDR3 terminus, with the missing tail filled in from the germline J gene. The chain is built from TRBV26 and TRBJ1-3, with D perhaps matching TRBD1 (6 bases). V dropped 2 bases and J dropped 0 bases, with 8 bases sitting between them. CDR3 length equals 15 residues. Germline loops: CDR1 KGHPV, CDR2 FQNQEV (reference sequence). CDR3 DNA, as far as it was read: TGTGCCAGCAGTCTGGGACAGTTTTCTGGAAATACGCTCTAT. The encoded protein is CASSLGQFSGNTLY. The whole CDR3 protein is CASSLGQFSGNTLYF.

This clone occurred once. Genes and germline are mouse. The read gets to within 1 residue of the CDR3 end, and the germline J gene fills in the rest. This chain links TRBV24 with TRBJ2-7, with 9 bases matching TRBD2. Germline-derived CDR1 and CDR2 are KGHTA and FRNEEI. With 2 bases clipped from V and 0 bases from J, the junction kept 2 bases outside the gene matches. The CDR3 length is 15 residues. The CDR3 DNA, read in part, is TGTGCCAGCAGTCTGCCGGGACTGGGCTCCTATGAACAGTAC. This codes for CASSLPGLGSYEQY. In full, the CDR3 is CASSLPGLGSYEQYF.

A few counts support this clone. All gene names here are mouse names. The CDR3 goes on 1 residue after the read ends, and that part is filled in from the germline J gene. This rearrangement joins TRBV26 to TRBJ1-3; D ambiguous. This CDR3 comprises 14 residues. Trimming cost V 2 bases and J 0 bases, with 5 bases left between them. The germline V gene has CDR1 KGHPV and CDR2 FQNQEV (reference sequence). CDR3 sequence reads: CASSLENSGNTLYF. The CDR3 bases that were read are TGTGCCAGCAGTCTGGAGAATTCTGGAAATACGCTCTAT.

This clone showed up just a few times. Gene names are the mouse ones. The CDR3 is cut off 1 residue early in the read; its end comes from the germline J gene. The rearrangement links TRBV13-1 to TRBJ1-2; D uncertain. Trimming took 2 bases from V and 4 from J, leaving 6 bases between them. CDR1 and CDR2 from the germline V gene are NSHNY and SYGAGN. The CDR3 runs to 12 residues. The DNA read from the CDR3 is TGTGCCAGCAGTGACCAGGCCTCCGACTACACC. This translates into CASSDQASDYT. In full, the CDR3 is CASSDQASDYTF.

A word on this clone: Gene names refer to mouse genes. The sequenced fragment ends 1 residue before the CDR3 boundary, so the rest is inferred from the germline J gene. This chain uses TRBV4 with TRBJ2-1; 7 bases match TRBD2. Trimming removed 4 bases from V and 7 bases from J; junction bases left unmatched: 4. The V gene's germline CDR1 is LGHDT and CDR2 YNNKQL (reference sequence). The CDR3 is 13 residues long. Here the CDR3 reads CASSFGGSAEQFF. The sequenced part of the CDR3 DNA is TGTGCCAGCAGCTTTGGGGGGTCGGCTGAGCAGTTC.

As concerns this clone: Gene names denote mouse genes. The sequenced part of the CDR3 DNA is TGTGCCAGCTCCCCTCAGGGGGCGCGGGAACAGTAC. Translation gives CASSPQGAREQY. The complete CDR3 reads CASSPQGAREQYF. This chain connects TRBV12-2 to TRBJ2-7; 8 nucleotides agree with TRBD1. The read halts 1 residue ahead of the CDR3 end, with the missing end drawn from the germline J gene. Trimming took 4 bases from V and 7 from J; bases not matched to a gene: 8. Per germline, CDR1 SGHLS and CDR2 HYDKME. This CDR3 comprises 13 residues.

In this sample, this clone turned up a few times. Any gene name here is a mouse gene name. The read ends 1 residue shy of where the CDR3 ends; the end is completed using the germline J gene. The gene calls are TRBV1 and TRBJ2-7, with D perhaps matching TRBD2 (6 bases). CDR3 size: 13 residues. V was shortened by 0 bases and J by 4 bases, with 7 bases between the two germline ends. Germline CDR1 and CDR2: NSQYPW and LRSPGD (reference sequence). CDR3 loop: CTCSADTGYEQYF. The part of the CDR3 DNA that was read is TGCACCTGCAGTGCAGATACTGGGTATGAACAGTAC.